These T cell receptor beta chains were read from a single sample in a study of graft-versus-host responses after intestinal transplantation. TCRdb's table, derived via immunoSEQ multiplex PCR, lists solely in-frame clones and lacks some. The sample holds 65,000 to 85,000 clones, roughly 89% seen once. The material sequenced was bone marrow, taken approximately 100 weeks after intestinal transplantation. These receptors were obtained from a human patient who received an intestinal transplant, so some T cells may come from the graft donor. Both conserved end residues are part of each CDR3. The D gene is left open where the match is weak.

-	TRBV7-2	TRBJ2-1	CASSVERDNEQFF	TGTGCCAGCAGCGTTGAGCGGGACAATGAGCAGTTCTTC
-	TRBV6-1	TRBJ1-6	CASSAKPLGDFYNSPLHF	TGTGCCAGCAGTGCCAAGCCCTTAGGAGATTTCTATAATTCACCCCTCCACTTT
-	TRBV7-6	TRBJ2-3	CASSLDGTRTDTQYF	TGTGCCAGCAGCTTAGATGGGACCCGCACAGATACGCAGTATTTT
-	TRBV19	TRBJ1-3	CASSPGGLSGNTIYF	TGTGCCAGTAGTCCGGGGGGGCTCTCTGGAAACACCATATATTTT
TRBD2	TRBV15	TRBJ2-1	CATSRDGTSGSSYNEQFF	TGTGCCACCAGCAGAGACGGAACTAGCGGGAGCTCCTACAATGAGCAGTTCTTC
-	TRBV4-1	TRBJ2-2	CASSPDSPTGELFF	TGCGCCAGCAGCCCGGACAGTCCCACCGGGGAGCTGTTTTTT
-	TRBV11-2	TRBJ2-1	CASSLAISRFF	TGTGCCAGCAGCTTAGCCATCTCGAGGTTCTTC
-	TRBV6-5	TRBJ1-6	CASSLGTASPLHF	TGTGCCAGCAGTCTGGGGACCGCCTCACCCCTCCACTTT
-	TRBV19	TRBJ2-7	CAGKRTTNYEQYF	TGTGCCGGGAAAAGGACTACCAACTACGAGCAGTACTTC
-	TRBV7-9	TRBJ2-3	CASSETAASTDTQYF	TGTGCCAGCAGCGAGACTGCAGCCAGCACAGATACGCAGTATTTT
-	TRBV6-5	TRBJ1-1	CASSDGPLTEAFF	TGTGCCAGCAGTGACGGGCCCCTCACTGAAGCTTTCTTT
-	TRBV5-1	TRBJ2-7	CASSFGQISYEQYF	TGCGCCAGCAGCTTTGGACAGATCTCCTACGAGCAGTACTTC
-	TRBV6-4	TRBJ2-6	CASSDRGGANVLTF	TGTGCCAGCAGTGACAGGGGTGGGGCCAACGTCCTGACTTTC
TRBD1	TRBV10-3	TRBJ1-3	CAFSTGESGNTIYF	TGTGCCTTCAGTACAGGGGAGTCTGGAAACACCATATATTTT